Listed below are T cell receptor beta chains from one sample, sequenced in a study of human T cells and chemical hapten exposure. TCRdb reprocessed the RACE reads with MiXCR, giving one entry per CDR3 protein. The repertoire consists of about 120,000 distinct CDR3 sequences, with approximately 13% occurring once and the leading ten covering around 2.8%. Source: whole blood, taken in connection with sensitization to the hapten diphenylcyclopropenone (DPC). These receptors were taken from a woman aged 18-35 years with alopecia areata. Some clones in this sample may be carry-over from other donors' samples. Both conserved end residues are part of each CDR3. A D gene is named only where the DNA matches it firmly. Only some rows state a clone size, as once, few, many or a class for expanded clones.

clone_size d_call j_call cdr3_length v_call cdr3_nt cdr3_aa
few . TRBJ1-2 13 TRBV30 TGTGCCTGGAGTAGAGTATCGGCCCATGGCTACACCTTC CAWSRVSAHGYTF
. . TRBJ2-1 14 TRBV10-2 TGCGCCAGCACAGGGAGCTCCCTCGTGAATGAGCAGTTCTTC CASTGSSLVNEQFF
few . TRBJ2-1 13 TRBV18 TGTGCCAGCTCACCTTCAGGGAACAATGAGCAGTTCTTC CASSPSGNNEQFF
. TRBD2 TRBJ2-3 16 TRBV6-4 TGTGCCAGCAGTAGGTCTAGCGGGGCACAGGGAGATACGCAGTATTTT CASSRSSGAQGDTQYF
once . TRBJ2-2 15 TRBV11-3 TGTGCCAGCAGCTTGGCAGGGACGAACACCGGGGAGCTGTTTTTT CASSLAGTNTGELFF
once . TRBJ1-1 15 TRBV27 TGTGCCAGCAGTTTATCATGGCAGGGGAACACTGAAGCTTTCTTT CASSLSWQGNTEAFF
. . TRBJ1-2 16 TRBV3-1 TGTGCCAGCAGGGCTCCCGGGACCGACGCTAACTATGGCTACACCTTC CASRAPGTDANYGYTF
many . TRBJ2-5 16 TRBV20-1 TGCAGTGCTCTAGGACAAGGGTTGGGGGCCCAAGAGACCCAGTACTTC CSALGQGLGAQETQYF
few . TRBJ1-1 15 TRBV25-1 TGTGCCAGCAGTGACTCGCTAACAGCAAACACTGAAGCTTTCTTT CASSDSLTANTEAFF
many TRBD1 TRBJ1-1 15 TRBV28 TGTGCCAGCAGTTTATGGGGACAGCTGAACACTGAAGCTTTCTTT CASSLWGQLNTEAFF
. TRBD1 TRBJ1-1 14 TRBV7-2 TGTGCCAGCAGTTTCCGGGACAGGGGCTTTGAAGCTTTCTTT CASSFRDRGFEAFF
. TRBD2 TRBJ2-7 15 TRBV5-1 TGCGCCAGCTCGGAAGGTAGCGGGGGGCCCTACGAGCAGTACTTC CASSEGSGGPYEQYF
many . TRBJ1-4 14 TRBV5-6 TGTGCCAGCAGCCGAGGGGGGTTTAATGAAAAACTGTTTTTT CASSRGGFNEKLFF
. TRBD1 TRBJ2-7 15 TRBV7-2 TGTGCCAGCAGCACCGCCGGGACAGGGGACAACGAGCAGTACTTC CASSTAGTGDNEQYF
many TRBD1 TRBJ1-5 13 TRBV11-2 TGTGCCAGCAGCCAGGACAGGGTTCAGCCCCAGCATTTT CASSQDRVQPQHF
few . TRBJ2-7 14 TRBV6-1 TGTGCCAGCAGTGAAAGCGGTCGATCCTACGAGCAGTACTTC CASSESGRSYEQYF
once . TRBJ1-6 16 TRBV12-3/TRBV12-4 TGTGCCAGCAGTTCCCTGGACCCGGAGGGGAATTCGCCCCTCCACTTT CASSSLDPEGNSPLHF
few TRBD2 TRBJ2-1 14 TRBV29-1 TGCAGCGTTTACGGGACTAGCGGGGGCGATGAGCAGTTCTTC CSVYGTSGGDEQFF
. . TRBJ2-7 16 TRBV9 TGTGCCAGCAGCGTAGGGGTAGGCCAGCGAATCTACGAGCAGTACTTC CASSVGVGQRIYEQYF
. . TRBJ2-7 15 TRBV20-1 TGCAGTGCTACCCGAGGAAAAGGGCTCTCCTACGAGCAGTACTTC CSATRGKGLSYEQYF
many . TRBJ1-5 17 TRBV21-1 TGTGCCAGCAGCTTGGGACAGGTTCTAAAAAGGAATCAGCCCCAGCATTTT CASSLGQVLKRNQPQHF
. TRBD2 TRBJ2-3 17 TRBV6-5 TGTGCCAGCAGGTGGGCTAGCGGGGGCCTGAGCACAGATACGCAGTATTTT CASRWASGGLSTDTQYF
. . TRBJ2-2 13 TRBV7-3 TGTGCCAGCAGCTCCCTCCTTCGCGGGGAGCTGTTTTTT CASSSLLRGELFF
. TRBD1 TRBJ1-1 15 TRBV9 TGTGCCAGCAGCGCGGGGACAGGGATGAACACTGAAGCTTTCTTT CASSAGTGMNTEAFF
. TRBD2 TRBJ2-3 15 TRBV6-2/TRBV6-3 TGTGCCAGCAGTTACCGGAGTAGCGGGGTAGATACGCAGTATTTT CASSYRSSGVDTQYF
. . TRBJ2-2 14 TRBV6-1 TGTGCCAGCAGTGGAAGACGAGGGGCCGGGGAGCTGTTTTTT CASSGRRGAGELFF
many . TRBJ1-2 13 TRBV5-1 TGCGCCAGCAGTGCGGACATCATACAAGGCTACACCTTC CASSADIIQGYTF